Presented here are 21 T cell receptor beta chains from one specimen sequenced in a study of vaccination and CD4 T cells after COVID-19. No cognate antigen is known for these TCRs. Sequencing of cultured CD4+ T cell DNA used the Oncomine TCR Beta short-read assay. MiXCR, run by TCRdb on the PCR reads, gives a single entry per CDR3 protein. The top ten clones hold 11% of a sample with around 23,000 distinct CDR3 sequences, about 30% of them seen once. Time point meaning: late sampling 161 to 241 days after vaccination in a few convalescent patients. The treatment is: approximately nine-day PBMC culture with coronavirus spike peptide pools or control peptides (ViraFEST assay). Sequences were derived from CD4+ T cells from blood, cultured in vitro, sampled about 7 months after SARS-CoV-2 vaccination. The receptors originated from a human donor who had recovered from COVID-19.

This clonotype was counted a few times. The V call is TRBV7-9, the J call TRBJ1-1, with a tentative D call TRBD1 (5 bases). The CDR3 length is 14 residues. From germline, CDR1 is SEHNR and CDR2 FQNEAQ (reference sequence). Trimming took off 1 base at V and 4 bases at J, with 10 bases between the two ends. The CDR3 DNA reads as TGTGCCAGCAGCTTAGGAGGGGTGCCCACTGAAGCTTTCTTT. This sequence encodes CASSLGGVPTEAFF. Complete variable domain (other parts from reference TRBV7-9 and TRBJ1-1): DTGVSQNPRHKITKRGQNVTFRCDPISEHNRLYWYRQTLGQGPEFLTYFQNEAQLEKSRLLSDRFSAERPKGSFSTLEIQRTEQGDSAMYLCASSLGGVPTEAFFGQGTRLTVV.

V gene TRBV10-3 combines with J gene TRBJ1-2; 8 nucleotides match TRBD1. There are 15 residues in the CDR3. V was clipped by 6 bases and J by 4 bases; unmatched bases: 10. Per germline, CDR1 ENHRY and CDR2 SYGVKD. CDR3 protein: CAISNYRGEGYGYTF. Written as DNA, the CDR3 is TGTGCCATCAGCAACTACAGGGGGGAAGGCTATGGCTACACCTTC.

A few counts support this clonotype. V usage is TRBV24-1 and J usage is TRBJ2-7; 7 bases agree with TRBD1. Trimming at V came to 2 bases and at J to 7 bases, leaving 10 bases not matched to a gene. The CDR3 is 15 residues long. Germline loops: CDR1 KGHDR, CDR2 SFDVKD. The CDR3 loop reads CATSDSPGTAEEQYF. The CDR3 DNA is TGTGCCACCAGTGATTCGCCCGGGACAGCTGAAGAGCAGTACTTC.

CDR3 loop: CSARNRDSHETEAFF. CDR3 coding DNA: TGCAGTGCTAGAAACCGGGACAGCCACGAAACTGAAGCTTTCTTT. The chain couples TRBV20-1 to TRBJ1-1; the match to TRBD1 covers 7 bases. V lost 2 bases to trimming and J lost 5 bases; unmatched junction nucleotides: 11. The CDR3 is made up of 15 amino acids. Germline loops: CDR1 DFQATT, CDR2 SNEGSKA (reference sequence).

The sample holds a few counts of this clonotype. The chain recombines TRBV7-2 with TRBJ1-2; 8 bases fit TRBD1. This CDR3 contains 14 residues. Germline lookup yields CDR1 SGHTA and CDR2 FQGNSA. Unmatched junction bases numbered 11, after V lost 3 bases and J lost 11 bases. The chain's CDR3 is CASSFNRQGMAYTF. The CDR3 region has the DNA TGTGCCAGCAGCTTTAATAGACAGGGGATGGCGTACACCTTC.

The V gene is TRBV7-8, the J gene TRBJ2-1; D is perhaps TRBD2 (7 bases). V was trimmed by 8 bases and J by 7 bases, leaving 18 bases between them. The CDR3 length is 14 residues. Germline CDR1 SGHVS, CDR2 FQNEAQ. The CDR3 region has the DNA TGTGCCAGCGCCGGGCGGCGGGGGCAGAATGAGCAGTTCTTC. This codes for CASAGRRGQNEQFF.

This rearrangement joins TRBV11-1 to TRBJ2-5; 7 bases match TRBD1. The ends lost 3 bases at V and 0 bases at J; junction bases unmatched: 1. The germline V gene has CDR1 SGHAT and CDR2 FQDESV (reference sequence). The CDR3 is 14 residues long. The DNA of the CDR3 is TGTGCCAGCAGCTTCACAGGGGACCAAGAGACCCAGTACTTC. Residues: CASSFTGDQETQYF.

This clonotype showed up just a few times. V is TRBV10-3 and J is TRBJ2-1, with D tentatively TRBD1 or TRBD2 (5 bases each). There are 17 residues in the CDR3. Germline assignment: CDR1 ENHRY and CDR2 SYGVKD. V lost 11 bases and J 0 bases, leaving 23 bases between the germline ends. The CDR3 here is CAVSMGRGPSSYNEQFF. CDR3 in DNA: TGTGCCGTCTCCATGGGACGGGGACCAAGCTCCTACAATGAGCAGTTCTTC.

The chain uses TRBV15 and TRBJ2-5, with D possibly TRBD2 on 6 matching bases. V was pared by 1 base and J by 7 bases, with 13 bases between. The CDR3 length is 14 residues. Germline assignment: CDR1 LNHNV and CDR2 YYDKDF (reference sequence). In nucleotides, the CDR3 is TGTGCCACCAGCAGAGTCGGAGGGGAGGTGACCCAGTACTTC. Translation: CATSRVGGEVTQYF.

This chain connects TRBV7-3 to TRBJ2-2; 7 bases are shared with TRBD1. With 5 bases clipped from V and 10 bases from J, the junction kept 10 bases outside the gene matches. The length of the CDR3 is 14 residues. The germline V gene encodes CDR1 SGHTA and CDR2 FQGTGA. The CDR3 here is CASSLGTGTVELFF. The CDR3 coding sequence is TGTGCCAGCAGCCTAGGAACCGGGACAGTGGAGCTGTTTTTT.

This chain joins TRBV20-1 and TRBJ2-7; D gene ambiguous. The CDR3 is made up of 12 amino acids. Germline CDR1 DFQATT, CDR2 SNEGSKA (reference sequence). The germline V and J ends were trimmed by 3 bases and 2 bases, with 8 bases remaining between them. Here the CDR3 reads CSASASAYEQYF. The CDR3 bases are TGCAGTGCTAGTGCTAGTGCCTACGAGCAGTACTTC.

This clonotype was seen a few times. The chain employs TRBV7-9 and TRBJ2-7; D might be TRBD2 (5 bases). Germline-derived CDR1 and CDR2 are SEHNR and FQNEAQ (reference sequence). The CDR3 sequence is 14 residues long. V lost 3 bases, J lost 6 bases, and 15 bases lay in between. CDR3 in DNA: TGTGCCAGCAGCTTTACTAGTACCCCCGGCGAGCAGTACTTC. Translating it yields CASSFTSTPGEQYF.

The chain has TRBV15 and TRBJ2-7, with TRBD1 matching 10 bases. The J segment lost 0 bases and the V segment lost 3 bases, leaving 2 bases of the junction unmatched. Germline V gene data show CDR1 as LNHNV and CDR2 as YYDKDF (reference sequence). The CDR3 spans 15 residues. CDR3 nucleotides: TGTGCCACCAGCAGCCGGGACAGGGGCTCCTACGAGCAGTACTTC. This codes for CATSSRDRGSYEQYF.

The chain recombines TRBV19 with TRBJ2-7; D might be TRBD2 (6 bases). V shed 8 bases and J shed 1 base, with 21 bases lying between them. Looked up from germline, CDR1 is LNHDA and CDR2 is SQIVND (reference sequence). The CDR3 loop spans 16 amino acids. CDR3 in amino acids: CASSRRGVRRSYEQYF. CDR3 in DNA: TGTGCCAGTTCAAGACGCGGGGTTAGGCGATCCTACGAGCAGTACTTC.

V and J are TRBV11-2 and TRBJ2-7; D is uncertain. Deletions cut 4 bases from V and 0 bases from J, with 16 bases between. The germline CDR1 and CDR2 sequences are SGHAT and FQNNGV. The CDR3 length is 16 residues. The CDR3 bases are TGTGCCAGCAGCTCCGGATACCAGACTGGCTCCTACGAGCAGTACTTC. This sequence encodes CASSSGYQTGSYEQYF.

This clonotype was recorded once. This chain connects TRBV5-4 to TRBJ2-1; possibly TRBD2 for D (6 bases). In germline, CDR1 is SGHNT, CDR2 YYREEE (reference sequence). The V and J ends lost 1 base and 7 bases respectively, with 15 bases between them. The CDR3 is made up of 15 amino acids. CDR3 region: CASSLSYGGFNEQFF. For the CDR3, the DNA is TGTGCCAGCAGCTTGAGTTATGGGGGGTTTAATGAGCAGTTCTTC.

V usage is TRBV6-1 and J usage is TRBJ1-1; D uncertain. This CDR3 region has 13 residues. V was shortened by 5 bases and J by 1 base, with 8 bases between the two germline ends. Germline V CDR1 and CDR2: MNHNS, SASEGT. CDR3 in amino acids: CASSLSRNTEAFF. In DNA form, the CDR3 reads TGTGCCAGCAGTCTAAGCAGGAACACTGAAGCTTTCTTT.

In this sample, this clonotype turned up a few times. This sequence joins TRBV7-2 and TRBJ1-2, with TRBD1 matching over 9 bases. The CDR3 loop spans 14 amino acids. Unmatched junction bases numbered 4, after V lost 5 bases and J lost 3 bases. Germline loops: CDR1 SGHTA, CDR2 FQGNSA. The DNA of the CDR3 is TGTGCCAGCAGCCTAAGGACAGGGGACTATGGCTACACCTTC. Protein: CASSLRTGDYGYTF.

This clonotype was seen only a few times. V usage is TRBV18 and J usage is TRBJ1-2; no clear D. The CDR3 has 14 amino acids. Germline CDR1 is KGHSH and CDR2 is LQKENI. The V end lost 3 bases, the J end lost 3 bases, and 11 bases lay between the germline ends. The CDR3 protein is CASSPRPGDYGYTF. CDR3 bases: TGTGCCAGCTCACCCCGGCCCGGAGACTATGGCTACACCTTC.

The chain joins TRBV2 to TRBJ2-3; 9 bases align to TRBD1. Germline values: CDR1 SNHLY, CDR2 FYNNEI. The CDR3 length is 12 residues. V was pared by 9 bases and J by 5 bases, with 3 bases of the junction left unmatched. The CDR3 DNA reads as TGTGCCAGTCGACAGGGGGGAGATACGCAGTATTTT. Its translation: CASRQGGDTQYF.

This clonotype appeared a few times. The V gene is TRBV5-1, the J gene TRBJ2-1; tentative D call: TRBD2 (6 bases). Germline V gene data show CDR1 as SGHRS and CDR2 as YFSETQ. CDR3 size: 16 residues. Trimming removed 5 bases from V and 4 bases from J, with 19 bases in between. The CDR3 region has the DNA TGCGCCAGCAGTAAGGTCGGGTTGGGGGGATACAATGAGCAGTTCTTC. It translates to CASSKVGLGGYNEQFF.